The rows below give T cell receptor beta chains drawn from one sample of a study of radiotherapy plus CTLA-4 blockade in lung cancer. Sequenced by immunoSEQ multiplex PCR; TCRdb stores in-frame clones only, minus some. The sample contains fewer than 35,000 clones, over 70% of which appear only once. The sample was peripheral blood, taken from a patient treated with radiotherapy plus ipilimumab. These receptors were collected from a human donor with non-small cell lung cancer that progressed on radiotherapy plus ipilimumab. The CDR3 runs from the conserved cysteine through the conserved F or W. Fields, in order: V gene, D gene, J gene, clone size, CDR3 protein, CDR3 DNA. The D gene is left open where the match is weak. The listing skips clone size in some rows; elsewhere it reads once, few, many or a size class.

TRBV5-1,-,TRBJ2-2,-,CASSSGGLGTGELFF,TGCGCCAGCAGCTCGGGGGGCCTGGGGACCGGGGAGCTGTTTTTT
TRBV2,-,TRBJ1-2,-,CASAPQGTSDYGYTF,TGTGCCAGTGCCCCACAGGGTACCTCAGACTATGGCTACACCTTC
TRBV19,-,TRBJ1-4,-,CASSIKEGPLLLFF,TGTGCCAGTAGTATCAAGGAGGGACCTCTACTACTGTTTTTT
TRBV28,-,TRBJ1-5,-,CASSFDRYSNQPQHF,TGTGCCAGCAGTTTTGACAGGTATAGCAATCAGCCCCAGCATTTT
TRBV7-8,-,TRBJ2-7,-,CASSAAGALYEQYF,TGTGCCAGCAGCGCCGCGGGGGCCCTCTACGAGCAGTACTTC
TRBV2,TRBD2,TRBJ2-1,-,CASRATSGGFEQFF,TGTGCCAGCAGGGCGACTAGCGGGGGTTTTGAGCAGTTCTTC
TRBV11-3,TRBD2,TRBJ2-5,-,CASSPAGGLLETQYF,TGTGCCAGCAGCCCAGCGGGAGGGCTTCTCGAGACCCAGTACTTC
TRBV10-3,-,TRBJ2-1,few,CAISESSTYEQFF,TGTGCCATCAGTGAGTCTAGCACCTATGAGCAGTTCTTC
TRBV5-1,TRBD1,TRBJ1-1,-,CASSPDRSSRGTEAFF,TGCGCCAGCAGCCCGGACAGGTCCTCTAGGGGCACTGAAGCTTTCTTT
TRBV6-4,-,TRBJ2-3,-,CASSEQGIPTDTQYF,TGTGCCAGCAGTGAGCAGGGGATCCCCACAGATACGCAGTATTTT
TRBV5-1,TRBD1,TRBJ2-7,-,CASSFGTEIYEQYF,TGCGCCAGCAGCTTTGGGACAGAGATCTACGAGCAGTACTTC
TRBV5-1,TRBD1,TRBJ2-5,few,CASSRDRETQYF,TGCGCCAGCAGCCGGGACAGGGAGACCCAGTACTTC
TRBV27,-,TRBJ2-5,-,CASSFAGVETQYF,TGTGCCAGCAGTTTTGCAGGGGTTGAGACCCAGTACTTC
TRBV6-4,TRBD1,TRBJ2-1,-,CASSAGGAYNEQFF,TGTGCCAGCAGTGCAGGGGGCGCCTACAATGAGCAGTTCTTC
TRBV7-9,TRBD1,TRBJ1-4,few,CASSLWTGGRSNEKLFF,TGTGCCAGCAGCTTATGGACAGGGGGCCGTTCTAATGAAAAACTGTTTTTT
TRBV6-5,TRBD2,TRBJ2-1,-,CASSYGGTRLNEQFF,TGTGCCAGCAGTTACGGAGGGACTAGATTAAACGAGCAGTTCTTC
TRBV5-4,-,TRBJ2-1,-,CASSLGQTSYNEQFF,TGTGCCAGCAGCTTGGGGCAGACCTCCTACAATGAGCAGTTCTTC
TRBV4-3,TRBD1,TRBJ2-7,-,CASSQEATGVSYEQYF,TGCGCCAGCAGCCAAGAAGCGACAGGGGTCAGCTACGAGCAGTACTTC
TRBV30,TRBD1,TRBJ2-7,-,CAWSLTGGYEQYF,TGTGCCTGGAGCCTGACAGGGGGCTACGAGCAGTACTTC
TRBV5-1,-,TRBJ2-2,-,CASLGRTGELFF,TGCGCCAGCTTAGGGAGAACCGGGGAGCTGTTTTTT
TRBV29-1,-,TRBJ2-3,-,CSVAGLSTDTQYF,TGCAGCGTTGCCGGACTTAGCACAGATACGCAGTATTTT
TRBV7-3,-,TRBJ2-3,-,CASSFGTDTQYF,TGTGCCAGCAGCTTCGGTACAGATACGCAGTATTTT
TRBV7-9,-,TRBJ1-1,-,CASSLVQGSTTEAFF,TGTGCCAGCAGCTTAGTCCAGGGGTCCACCACTGAAGCTTTCTTT
TRBV5-1,TRBD2,TRBJ2-3,-,CASSSLTSGGAADTQYF,TGCGCCAGCAGCTCACTGACTAGCGGGGGGGCGGCAGATACGCAGTATTTT
TRBV29-1,-,TRBJ1-1,-,CSAAGGGLVHWEAFF,TGCAGCGCCGCAGGCGGGGGGCTCGTCCACTGGGAAGCTTTCTTT
TRBV15,-,TRBJ2-1,-,CATSRVGNNEQFF,TGTGCCACCAGCAGAGTTGGGAACAATGAGCAGTTCTTC
TRBV5-4,-,TRBJ1-2,-,CASSRGGEDGYTF,TGTGCCAGCAGCCGGGGGGGCGAGGATGGCTACACCTTC
TRBV14,-,TRBJ2-7,few,CASSQDGPGPPIPSYEQYF,TGTGCCAGCAGCCAAGACGGTCCGGGCCCCCCGATACCATCCTACGAGCAGTACTTC
TRBV5-1,TRBD2,TRBJ2-3,-,CASSSYGGAGTDTQYF,TGCGCCAGCAGCTCCTACGGGGGGGCCGGCACAGATACGCAGTATTTT
TRBV5-1,-,TRBJ1-2,-,CASSLSGTDYGYTF,TGCGCCAGCAGCTTGAGTGGGACGGACTATGGCTACACCTTC
TRBV2,TRBD2,TRBJ2-1,once,CASRGPSGGLSSYNEQFF,TGTGCCAGCAGGGGCCCTAGCGGGGGGCTTAGCTCCTACAATGAGCAGTTCTTC
TRBV10-2,-,TRBJ2-3,hyperexpanded,CASSESLGGYTDTQYF,TGCGCCAGCAGTGAGTCTCTTGGCGGGTACACAGATACGCAGTATTTT
TRBV11-3,-,TRBJ1-1,-,CASSLGAGRNTEAFF,TGTGCCAGCAGCTTAGGGGCCGGGAGGAACACTGAAGCTTTCTTT
TRBV10-2,TRBD2,TRBJ2-4,-,CASGRDIQYF,TGCGCCAGCGGGAGGGACATTCAGTACTTC
TRBV5-6,-,TRBJ1-1,-,CASSLREWGVNTEAFF,TGTGCCAGCAGCCTACGGGAGTGGGGGGTTAACACTGAAGCTTTCTTT
TRBV28,TRBD2,TRBJ2-1,-,CASSPSGRAYNEQFF,TGTGCCAGCAGTCCCTCAGGGAGGGCCTACAATGAGCAGTTCTTC
TRBV5-1,TRBD1,TRBJ2-7,-,CARSLGGQGAYEQYF,TGCGCCCGCAGCTTGGGGGGACAGGGGGCATACGAGCAGTACTTC
TRBV4-3,TRBD2,TRBJ2-3,-,CASSQDRGEGNTQYF,TGCGCCAGCAGCCAAGATAGAGGGGAGGGGAATACGCAGTATTTT
TRBV11-2,-,TRBJ1-3,-,CASSLDTRNTIYF,TGTGCCAGCAGCTTAGATACCCGAAACACCATATATTTT
TRBV7-9,TRBD1,TRBJ1-5,-,CASSSEGTGQNQPQHF,TGTGCCAGCAGCTCCGAAGGGACAGGGCAAAATCAGCCCCAGCATTTT
TRBV15,-,TRBJ2-7,few,CATSRGTEDYEQYF,TGTGCCACCAGCAGAGGGACGGAGGACTACGAGCAGTACTTC
TRBV7-9,-,TRBJ2-3,once,CASSLVGEGTDTQYF,TGTGCCAGCAGCTTAGTTGGGGAAGGCACAGATACGCAGTATTTT